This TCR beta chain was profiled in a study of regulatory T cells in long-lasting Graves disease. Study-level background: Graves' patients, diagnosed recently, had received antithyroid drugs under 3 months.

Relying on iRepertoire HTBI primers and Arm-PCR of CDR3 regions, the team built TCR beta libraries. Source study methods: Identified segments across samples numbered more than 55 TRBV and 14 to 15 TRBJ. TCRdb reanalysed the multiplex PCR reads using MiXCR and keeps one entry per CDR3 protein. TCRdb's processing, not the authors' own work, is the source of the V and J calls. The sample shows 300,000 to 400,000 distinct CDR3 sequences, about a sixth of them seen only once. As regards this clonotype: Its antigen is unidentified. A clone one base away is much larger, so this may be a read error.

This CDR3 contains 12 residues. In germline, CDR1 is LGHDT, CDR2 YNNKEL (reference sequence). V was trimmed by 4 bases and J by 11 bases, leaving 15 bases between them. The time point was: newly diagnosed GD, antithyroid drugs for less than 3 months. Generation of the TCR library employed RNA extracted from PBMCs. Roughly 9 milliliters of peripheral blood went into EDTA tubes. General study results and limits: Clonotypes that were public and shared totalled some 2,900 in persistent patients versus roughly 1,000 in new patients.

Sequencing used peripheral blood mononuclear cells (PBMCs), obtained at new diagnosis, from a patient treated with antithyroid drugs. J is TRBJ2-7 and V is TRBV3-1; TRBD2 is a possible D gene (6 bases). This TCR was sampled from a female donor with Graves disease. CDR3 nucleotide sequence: TGTGCCAGCAGCCCAAGCCCGGGGGAGGAGTACTTC. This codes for CASSPSPGEEYF.